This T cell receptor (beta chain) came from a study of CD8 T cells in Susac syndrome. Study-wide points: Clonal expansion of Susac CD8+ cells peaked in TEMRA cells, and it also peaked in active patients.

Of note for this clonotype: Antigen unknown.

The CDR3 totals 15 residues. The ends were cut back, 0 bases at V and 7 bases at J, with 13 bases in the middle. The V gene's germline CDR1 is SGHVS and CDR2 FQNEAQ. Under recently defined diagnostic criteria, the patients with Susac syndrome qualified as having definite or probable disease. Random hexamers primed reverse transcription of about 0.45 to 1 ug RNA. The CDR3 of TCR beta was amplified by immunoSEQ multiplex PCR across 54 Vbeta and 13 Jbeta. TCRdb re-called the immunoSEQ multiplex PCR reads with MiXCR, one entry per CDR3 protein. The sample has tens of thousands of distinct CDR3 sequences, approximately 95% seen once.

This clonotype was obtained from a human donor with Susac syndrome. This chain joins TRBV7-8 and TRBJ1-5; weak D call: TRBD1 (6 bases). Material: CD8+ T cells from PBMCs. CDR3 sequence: CASSLASGAVQPQHF. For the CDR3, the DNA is TGTGCCAGCAGCTTAGCTTCGGGGGCGGTACAGCCCCAGCATTTT.